This entry concerns a single T cell receptor beta chain. The antigen is not known. Germline values: CDR1 SGHTA, CDR2 FQGNSA. The CDR3 runs to 15 residues. The germline V and J ends were trimmed by 1 base and 2 bases, with 10 bases remaining between them. In making TCR cDNA, 5'RACE template switching added a universal primer site and UMIs to it. TCRdb re-derived calls from the 5' RACE reads in MiXCR, one entry per CDR3 protein. Of about 360,000 distinct CDR3 sequences listed, approximately 5.7% are singletons. The source of the sample is a study of T cells after yellow fever vaccination. Notes on the study in general: A small share of clonotypes appeared in both CD4 and CD8 compartments. Most clones from primary vaccination resurfaced after the booster (approximately 97% CD4, approximately 88% CD8). Secondary responses were weaker yet peaked faster, day 5 versus 15.

The chain carries TRBV7-2 and TRBJ2-3; D gene uncertain. This TCR derives from a man aged 30 to 39 who received the YFV17D yellow fever vaccine. This sample comprised PBMCs, obtained 5 days after the yellow fever booster vaccination. CDR3 bases: TGTGCCAGCAGCTTAGGATTTGCGGACACAGATACGCAGTATTTT. Residues: CASSLGFADTDTQYF.